This T cell receptor (beta chain) originates from a study of T-cell reconstitution after alpha-beta-depleted transplantation in children. As it was prepared, the TCRbeta library received unique molecular identifiers. In TCRdb, the PCR reads were re-called with MiXCR into one record per CDR3 protein. Among about 640,000 distinct CDR3 sequences listed, approximately 15% were seen once. J was trimmed by 4 bases and V by 8 bases; bases with no gene match: 7. The CDR3 sequence is 14 residues long. The TCR originated in a human donor who donated a stem cell graft to a child with acute myeloid leukemia. The V gene is TRBV12-3 or TRBV12-4, the J gene TRBJ1-4, with 7 nucleotides matching TRBD1. The material sequenced was PBMCs from the stem cell graft donor, taken from the stem cell graft. CDR3 sequence reads: CASGTARLNEKLFF. In DNA, the CDR3 is TGTGCCAGCGGGACAGCCCGGCTTAATGAAAAACTGTTTTTT.